A single sample is the source of the 23 T cell receptor beta chains below, sequenced in a study of blood T cell repertoires in COVID-19. Clones were sequenced by immunoSEQ multiplex PCR, and TCRdb holds only the in-frame ones, with some missing. Here the sample spans fewer than 200,000 clones, 84% being singletons. The material sequenced was PBMCs or T cells enriched from blood (not recorded which). These receptors were obtained from a young woman who had been exposed to COVID-19.

The V call is TRBV19, the J call TRBJ1-3; perhaps TRBD1 as D (5 bases). The CDR3 extends over 16 amino acids. The germline V gene encodes CDR1 LNHDA and CDR2 SQIVND (reference sequence). Trimming stripped 3 bases from V and 0 bases from J, with 12 bases between. CDR3 sequence (DNA): TGTGCCAGTAGTATCTCGGGGGTTGGCTCTGGAAACACCATATATTTT. Translating gives CASSISGVGSGNTIYF.

This CDR3 reads CASSYNRGTEAFF. The CDR3 coding sequence is TGCGCCAGCAGCTATAACAGGGGAACTGAAGCTTTCTTT. The V call is TRBV4-3, the J call TRBJ1-1, with 7 positions matching TRBD1. Losses at the gene ends were 5 bases for V and 5 bases for J; bases not matched to a gene: 5. Germline-derived CDR1 and CDR2 are LGHNA and YSLEER. The CDR3 covers 13 residues.

The chain couples TRBV7-8 to TRBJ1-2, with D possibly TRBD1 on 6 matching bases. The CDR3 length is 15 residues. Germline CDR1 and CDR2: SGHVS and FQNEAQ. V shed 5 bases and J shed 8 bases, with 21 bases lying between them. The CDR3 loop is CASSPPGGRVEGYTF. CDR3 nucleotides: TGTGCCAGCAGCCCACCGGGGGGCAGGGTGGAGGGCTACACCTTC.

The V gene is TRBV7-9, the J gene TRBJ2-2; D gene unclear. CDR3 length: 15 amino acids. Germline CDR1 is SEHNR and CDR2 is FQNEAQ (reference sequence). V lost 8 bases, J lost 2 bases, and 15 bases lay in between. The CDR3 DNA sequence: TGTGCCAGCGACCAAGGCACGGGTAACACCGGGGAGCTGTTTTTT. Translated, it gives CASDQGTGNTGELFF.

V is TRBV24-1 and J is TRBJ2-7; 8 nucleotides align to TRBD1. Germline CDR1 KGHDR, CDR2 SFDVKD. There are 13 residues in the CDR3. V lost 10 bases, J lost 2 bases, and 6 bases stayed unmatched. CDR3 nucleotides: TGTGCCACTCCCGGACAGGGAACCTACGAGCAGTACTTC. Protein product: CATPGQGTYEQYF.

The chain couples TRBV10-1 to TRBJ2-1; 7 bases line up with TRBD2. V trimming: 2 bases; J trimming: 7 bases; junction bases outside the gene matches: 8. Germline values: CDR1 WNHNN, CDR2 SYGVQD (reference sequence). This CDR3 has 15 amino acids. This CDR3 is CASSEGLAAGNEQFF. The CDR3 coding sequence is TGCGCCAGCAGTGAGGGGCTAGCGGCCGGTAATGAGCAGTTCTTC.

V usage is TRBV6-5 and J usage is TRBJ1-1; D uncertain. Germline assignment: CDR1 MNHEY and CDR2 SVGAGI. The V end was cut by 5 bases, the J end by 4 bases, with 17 bases between. The CDR3 sequence is 15 residues long. The CDR3 is CASSPQAHTGTEAFF. The CDR3, as DNA: TGTGCCAGCAGTCCCCAAGCGCACACGGGCACTGAAGCTTTCTTT.

This sequence joins TRBV4-1 and TRBJ1-5, with unresolved D. Per the germline V gene, CDR1 is MGHRA and CDR2 is YSYEKL. The CDR3 spans 15 residues. V was pared by 0 bases and J by 5 bases, with 11 bases between. In nucleotides, the CDR3 is TGCGCCAGCAGCCAAGAGACAAAGGCTCATCAGCCCCAGCATTTT. Residues: CASSQETKAHQPQHF.

Note on this clone: The identical CDR3 is also encoded by other nucleotide sequences in the sample. V is TRBV9 and J is TRBJ1-1; no firm D call. Germline-derived CDR1 and CDR2 are SGDLS and YYNGEE. The V end lost 0 bases, the J end lost 5 bases, and 8 bases lay between the germline ends. This CDR3 is built from 13 residues. The CDR3 bases are TGTGCCAGCAGCGTAGATGGAGGGACTGAAGCTTTCTTT. The encoded protein is CASSVDGGTEAFF.

This clone was seen a handful of times. The chain has TRBV19 and TRBJ2-6, with 8 nucleotides matching TRBD1. The CDR3 length is 15 residues. CDR1 and CDR2 from the germline V gene are LNHDA and SQIVND (reference sequence). V was pared by 10 bases and J by 0 bases, with 5 bases of the junction left unmatched. The CDR3 nucleotides read TGTGCCACCGGGACAGGATTCTCTGGGGCCAACGTCCTGACTTTC. Its protein product is CATGTGFSGANVLTF.

V gene TRBV7-7 combines with J gene TRBJ2-3, with 14 bases identical to TRBD2. The junction had 4 bases not matched to a gene; V was cut back by 5 bases and J by 3 bases. Per the germline V gene, CDR1 is SSHAT and CDR2 is FNYEAQ (reference sequence). The CDR3 has 16 amino acids. CDR3 residues: CASSQGLAGATDTQYF. CDR3 DNA sequence: TGTGCCAGCAGCCAGGGACTAGCGGGGGCGACAGATACGCAGTATTTT.

V and J are TRBV11-2 and TRBJ1-1; no firm D call. The length of the CDR3 is 12 residues. The germline gives CDR1 SGHAT, CDR2 FQNNGV. Deletions cut 5 bases from V and 4 bases from J, with 8 bases between. The CDR3 spells CASSPKSTEAFF. CDR3 nucleotide sequence: TGTGCCAGCAGCCCTAAGAGCACTGAAGCTTTCTTT.

This clone has a handful of counts. The chain joins TRBV12-3 or TRBV12-4 to TRBJ2-7; D might be TRBD1 (6 bases). The CDR3 is 12 residues long. V was clipped by 7 bases and J by 3 bases, with 10 bases between them. CDR3 nucleotides: TGTGCCAGCACCCTGGACAGCTACGAGCAGTACTTC. Encoded protein: CASTLDSYEQYF.

The CDR3: CASSQRGEGYGYTF. The CDR3 DNA reads as TGTGCCAGCAGCCAACGGGGAGAAGGTTATGGCTACACCTTC. V usage is TRBV3-1 (or the pseudogene TRBV3-2) and J usage is TRBJ1-2; D not certain. Germline CDR1 reads LGHDT; CDR2 reads YNNKEL (reference sequence). The CDR3 covers 14 residues. V gave up 2 bases and J gave up 5 bases, with 12 bases separating them.

The CDR3 DNA is TGTGCCAGCAGCGAGTTAGCCGGGGAGCTGTTTTTT. Its protein product is CASSELAGELFF. The V gene is TRBV7-3, the J gene TRBJ2-2; no clear D gene. This CDR3 comprises 12 residues. Germline CDR1 reads SGHTA; CDR2 reads FQGTGA. Trimming removed 5 bases from V and 6 bases from J, with 7 bases in between.

The chain recombines TRBV24-1 with TRBJ1-5; 7 bases align to TRBD1. There are 14 residues in the CDR3. Trimming removed 5 bases from V and 6 bases from J; junction bases left unmatched: 6. Germline CDR1 and CDR2: KGHDR and SFDVKD. The CDR3 sequence: CATSATGYSQPQHF. The CDR3 coding sequence is TGTGCCACCAGTGCGACAGGGTATTCTCAGCCCCAGCATTTT.

The CDR3 DNA reads as TGTGCCAGTAAATTCTCCCGGGGAGTATCTGAAGCTTTCTTT. Translating gives CASKFSRGVSEAFF. This rearrangement joins TRBV19 to TRBJ1-1; D not certain. This CDR3 region has 14 residues. Trimming shortened V by 7 bases and J by 6 bases, and 18 bases separated the two germline ends. Germline CDR1 LNHDA, CDR2 SQIVND (reference sequence).

The V call is TRBV7-2, the J call TRBJ2-4; D possibly corresponds to TRBD1 (5 bases). Trimming removed 0 bases at V and 0 bases at J, with 9 bases between. CDR1 is SGHTA, CDR2 FQGNSA, per germline. The CDR3 spans 16 residues. The chain's CDR3 is CASSLAIRAAKNIQYF. CDR3 DNA sequence: TGTGCCAGCAGCTTAGCAATCAGGGCAGCCAAAAACATTCAGTACTTC. Complete variable domain (other parts from reference TRBV7-2 and TRBJ2-4): GAGVSQSPSNKVTEKGKDVELRCDPISGHTALYWYRQSLGQGLEFLIYFQGNSAPDKSGLPSDRFSAERTGGSVSTLTIQRTQQEDSAVYLCASSLAIRAAKNIQYFGAGTRLSVL.

The chain uses TRBV2 and TRBJ2-3; 15 bases map to TRBD2. Germline V gene data show CDR1 as SNHLY and CDR2 as FYNNEI. Trimming took 5 bases from V and 5 from J; bases not matched to a gene: 11. There are 18 residues in the CDR3. CDR3 coding DNA: TGTGCCAGCAGTTGGACTAGCGGGGGGGCGGCGTCGAAAGATACGCAGTATTTT. It codes for CASSWTSGGAASKDTQYF.

Regarding this clone: Germline and junction disagree at one end, which may indicate a read error. The chain employs TRBV6-5 and TRBJ1-1; 7 bases are shared with TRBD1. CDR3 length: 12 amino acids. Looked up from germline, CDR1 is MNHEY and CDR2 is SVGAGI. The chain's CDR3 is CASSYGDRFREF. The CDR3 coding sequence is TGTGCCAGCAGTTACGGGGACAGATTTCGAGAATTT.

The CDR3 spells CASREPSGAASYNEQFF. DNA for the CDR3: TGTGCCAGCAGAGAACCTAGCGGGGCGGCGTCCTACAATGAGCAGTTCTTC. This chain connects TRBV6-1 to TRBJ2-1, with 9 bases that match TRBD2. Trimming took 6 bases from V and 1 from J; bases not matched to a gene: 10. CDR1 MNHNS and CDR2 SASEGT come from the germline V gene. The CDR3 has 17 amino acids.

The genes are TRBV6-5 and TRBJ1-2; tentatively, D is TRBD1 (5 bases). V was shortened by 2 bases and J by 0 bases, with 13 bases between the two germline ends. Germline CDR1 and CDR2: MNHEY and SVGAGI. This CDR3 spans 16 amino acids. The CDR3: CASSYPDNRANYGYTF. CDR3 DNA sequence: TGTGCCAGCAGTTACCCGGACAATCGGGCTAACTATGGCTACACCTTC.

The sample holds one count of this clone. The rearrangement links TRBV28 to TRBJ2-2; the D gene is possibly TRBD1 (5 bases). CDR3 size: 16 residues. The V gene's germline CDR1 is MDHEN and CDR2 SYDVKM. V lost 2 bases, J lost 4 bases, and 14 bases lay in between. CDR3 in amino acids: CASSLRGNTLTGELFF. For the CDR3, the DNA is TGTGCCAGCAGTTTAAGGGGAAACACACTCACCGGGGAGCTGTTTTTT.